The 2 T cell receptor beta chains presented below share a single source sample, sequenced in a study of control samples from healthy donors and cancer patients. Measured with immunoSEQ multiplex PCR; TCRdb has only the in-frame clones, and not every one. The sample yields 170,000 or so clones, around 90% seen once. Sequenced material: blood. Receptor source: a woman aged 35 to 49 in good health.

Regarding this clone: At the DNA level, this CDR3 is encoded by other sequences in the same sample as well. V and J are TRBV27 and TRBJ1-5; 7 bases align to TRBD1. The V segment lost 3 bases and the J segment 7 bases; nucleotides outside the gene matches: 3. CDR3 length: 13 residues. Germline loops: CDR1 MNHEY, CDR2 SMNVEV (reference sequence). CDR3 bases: TGTGCCAGCAGTTTGACAGGGAGACAGCCCCAGCATTTT. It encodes CASSLTGRQPQHF.

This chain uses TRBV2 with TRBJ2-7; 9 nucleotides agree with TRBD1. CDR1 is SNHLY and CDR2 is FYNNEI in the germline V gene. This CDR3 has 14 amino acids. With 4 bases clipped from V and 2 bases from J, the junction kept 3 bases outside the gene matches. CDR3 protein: CASSGQGVAYEQYF. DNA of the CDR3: TGTGCCAGCAGTGGACAGGGGGTGGCCTACGAGCAGTACTTC.